Below, one T cell receptor beta chain is given with its context. Assay used: immunoSEQ multiplex PCR; TCRdb lists only in-frame clones, some missing. This table has 200,000 to 250,000 clones, around 86% appearing once. This entry belongs to a study of cytomegalovirus exposure and HLA in healthy donors. Germline assignment: CDR1 LNHDA and CDR2 SQIVND (reference sequence). Trimming took 6 bases from V and 9 from J; bases not matched to a gene: 12. The CDR3 runs to 15 residues. This TCR came from a woman aged 18-30 years in good health and CMV-seropositive. Source material: PBMCs. The chain joins TRBV19 to TRBJ2-1, with 9 nucleotides matching TRBD1. CDR3 loop: CASSSQGAARLEQFF. CDR3 coding DNA: TGTGCCAGTAGCTCACAGGGGGCGGCCCGGCTTGAGCAGTTCTTC.